The clone carrying this T cell receptor (beta chain) has only a few counts. What it binds is not known. Treatment denoted: skin biopsy from PPD injection site in Mantoux-positive individual. TCR cDNA received a 3' ligated oligonucleotide that carried a UMI. Reverse transcription used DNase-treated unsorted total RNA, aiming for roughly 1 to 1000 ng. These data originate in a study of naive and memory T cell subsets. Study-wide results and caveats: TCRs were reportedly recovered from both biopsy types, mostly tuberculin test sites.

Four PCR rounds used nested alpha and beta constant region primers plus the SP2 primer. TCRdb used MiXCR to reprocess the UMI-ligation and nested PCR reads, holding one entry per CDR3 protein. The sample consists of tens of thousands of distinct CDR3 sequences, approximately 9.9% of them appearing once. The CDR3 sequence is 13 residues long. The germline V gene has CDR1 ENHRY and CDR2 SYGVKD. With 11 bases clipped from V and 4 bases from J, the junction kept 6 bases outside the gene matches. This specimen consisted of skin, obtained from a tuberculin skin test site. This sequence was found in an adult in good health. The chain employs TRBV10-3 and TRBJ1-5, with TRBD1 matching 9 bases. Here the CDR3 reads CAVGQGFNQPQHF. Written as DNA, the CDR3 is TGTGCCGTCGGACAGGGGTTTAATCAGCCCCAGCATTTT.